The 20 T cell receptor beta chains below were found in one sample sequenced in a study of blood T cell repertoires in COVID-19 (dated by TCRdb to the early 2020s). To prepare the library, the immunoSEQ multiplex PCR assay was applied. As stored in TCRdb, this immuneACCESS dataset retains in-frame rearrangements with V and J assigned. A fraction of the clones does not appear; measured against another copy, unresolved V genes explain less than half of the discrepancy, and the remainder lacks a known reason. The sample records 180,000 or so clones, over 70% of which are singletons. The ten largest clones represent under 15% of the sample. Sequencing was carried out using PBMCs or T cells enriched from blood (not recorded which). Receptor source: a woman aged 60-70 years who had recovered from COVID-19.

This clone is a singleton in its sample. This chain links TRBV27 with TRBJ2-1; 8 bases are shared with TRBD2. Germline CDR1 is MNHEY and CDR2 is SMNVEV (reference sequence). With 6 bases clipped from V and 6 bases from J, the junction kept 10 bases outside the gene matches. This CDR3 spans 15 amino acids. This CDR3 reads CASRPRASGLNEQFF. DNA for the CDR3: TGTGCCAGCAGGCCACGGGCTAGCGGGCTCAATGAGCAGTTCTTC.

This clone was detected a few times. The chain recombines TRBV11-2 with TRBJ2-7, with a tentative D call TRBD2 (6 bases). The CDR3 has 17 residues. V dropped 1 base and J dropped 2 bases, with 18 bases sitting between them. The germline CDR1 and CDR2 sequences are SGHAT and FQNNGV. The DNA of the CDR3 is TGTGCCAGCAGCTTAGGATCAACCTGGGGGGAAACCTACGAGCAGTACTTC. This translates into CASSLGSTWGETYEQYF.

The genes are TRBV3-1 (or the pseudogene TRBV3-2) and TRBJ2-5; D might be TRBD1 (6 bases). CDR1 LGHDT and CDR2 YNNKEL come from the germline V gene (reference sequence). V lost 3 bases, J lost 5 bases, and 13 bases lay in between. The CDR3 consists of 14 residues. In DNA, the CDR3 is TGTGCCAGCAGCCAGGCTGGGGGCGAGGAGACCCAGTACTTC. This sequence encodes CASSQAGGEETQYF.

The chain couples TRBV19 to TRBJ1-2; the D is unclear. Per germline, CDR1 LNHDA and CDR2 SQIVND (reference sequence). Trimming removed 5 bases from V and 2 bases from J, with 9 bases in between. The CDR3 is 13 amino acids. In nucleotides, the CDR3 is TGTGCCAGTAGTGTACAGCCGAACTATGGCTACACCTTC. It translates to CASSVQPNYGYTF.

This clone has just one count. In DNA, the CDR3 is TGTGCCAGCAGCCAAGGAACAGGGCGTCATTACTATGGCTACACCTTC. Its protein is CASSQGTGRHYYGYTF. This sequence joins TRBV3-1 (or the pseudogene TRBV3-2) and TRBJ1-2; D may be TRBD1 (6 bases). Germline values: CDR1 LGHDT, CDR2 YNNKEL (reference sequence). The V gene lost 1 base and the J gene lost 3 bases, with 15 bases spanning the gap. The CDR3 consists of 16 residues.

V and J are TRBV5-1 and TRBJ2-5, with 13 bases aligning to TRBD2. The ends lost 3 bases at V and 4 bases at J; junction bases unmatched: 3. CDR3 length: 15 amino acids. The germline CDR1 and CDR2 sequences are SGHRS and YFSETQ. CDR3 bases: TGCGCCAGCAGCTCGGGACTAGCGGGAAGAGAGACCCAGTACTTC. Its protein is CASSSGLAGRETQYF.

The CDR3 nucleotides are TGCAGTGCTATCCGGGGGGGCACCCAGCATTTT. This sequence encodes CSAIRGGTQHF. The J gene is TRBJ1-5, the V gene TRBV20-1; tentatively, D is TRBD1 (6 bases). V gave up 4 bases and J gave up 11 bases, with 12 bases separating them. Germline V CDR1 and CDR2: DFQATT, SNEGSKA (reference sequence). CDR3 length: 11 amino acids.

The rearrangement uses TRBV7-9 and TRBJ1-1; possibly TRBD1 for D (5 bases). V lost 2 bases, J lost 3 bases, and 13 bases lay in between. From germline, CDR1 is SEHNR and CDR2 FQNEAQ (reference sequence). The CDR3 has 15 amino acids. CDR3 amino acids: CASSLRQGMDTEAFF. In DNA, the CDR3 is TGTGCCAGCAGCTTAAGGCAGGGTATGGACACTGAAGCTTTCTTT.

This chain links TRBV5-1 with TRBJ1-1; TRBD1 aligns across 8 bases. The CDR3 spans 15 residues. The germline gives CDR1 SGHRS, CDR2 YFSETQ. V lost 4 bases and J lost 3; bases outside the gene matches: 8. CDR3 nucleotides: TGCGCCAGCAGCCCTAGACAGGGGTTAGACACTGAAGCTTTCTTT. This sequence encodes CASSPRQGLDTEAFF.

This chain uses TRBV3-1 (or the pseudogene TRBV3-2) with TRBJ1-6; D is uncertain. Trimming took off 2 bases at V and 7 bases at J, with 6 bases between the two ends. The CDR3 runs 13 residues. Germline CDR1 and CDR2: LGHDT and YNNKEL (reference sequence). CDR3 protein: CASSQSANSPLHF. Written as DNA, the CDR3 is TGTGCCAGCAGCCAAAGCGCCAATTCACCCCTCCACTTT.

The chain carries TRBV6-1 and TRBJ1-5; D not certain. The CDR3 consists of 19 residues. Germline loops: CDR1 MNHNS, CDR2 SASEGT. V was shortened by 4 bases and J by 5 bases, with 27 bases between the two germline ends. The CDR3 loop reads CASSGSQTGSIGYYQPQHF. CDR3 sequence (DNA): TGTGCCAGCAGTGGGTCCCAAACCGGGTCCATAGGCTATTATCAGCCCCAGCATTTT.

Points on this clone: This specimen includes other DNA sequences encoding the same CDR3. The rearrangement links TRBV18 to TRBJ1-5; 10 nucleotides agree with TRBD1. The CDR3 runs to 14 residues. The V gene's germline CDR1 is KGHSH and CDR2 LQKENI. The V gene end was trimmed by 4 bases and the J gene end by 5 bases; junction bases not matched to a gene: 2. The CDR3 DNA is TGTGCCAGCTCACGACAGGGGGCGGATCAGCCCCAGCATTTT. Residues: CASSRQGADQPQHF.

The rearrangement uses TRBV5-4 and TRBJ1-2; possible D gene TRBD1, 5 bases. CDR1 and CDR2 from the germline V gene are SGHNT and YYREEE (reference sequence). Trimming shortened V by 3 bases and J by 3 bases, and 15 bases separated the two germline ends. The CDR3 is 15 residues long. CDR3 region: CASSSRTRGDYGYTF. The DNA of the CDR3 is TGTGCCAGCAGCTCGCGGACACGTGGGGACTATGGCTACACCTTC. Together with reference TRBV5-4 and TRBJ1-2, the CDR3 gives the full variable domain: ETGVTQSPTHLIKTRGQQVTLRCSSQSGHNTVSWYQQALGQGPQFIFQYYREEENGRGNFPPRFSGLQFPNYSSELNVNALELDDSALYLCASSSRTRGDYGYTFGSGTRLTVV.

The CDR3 DNA reads TGTGCCAGCAGGCACACAGGGGGCCAGGGCTACACCTTC. Translating gives CASRHTGGQGYTF. The chain is built from TRBV12-3 or TRBV12-4 and TRBJ1-2, with 9 bases that match TRBD1. The CDR3 runs 13 residues. With 6 bases clipped from V and 8 bases from J, the junction kept 7 bases outside the gene matches.

The sample holds a few counts of this clone. The genes are TRBV5-6 and TRBJ2-7; D is possibly TRBD1 (5 bases). CDR1 SGHDT and CDR2 YYEEEE come from the germline V gene. The V and J ends lost 1 base and 2 bases respectively, with 10 bases between them. The CDR3 runs to 14 residues. The CDR3 sequence: CASSLLQGTYEQYF. CDR3 DNA: TGTGCCAGCAGCTTGTTGCAGGGAACCTACGAGCAGTACTTC.

The rearrangement links TRBV30 to TRBJ1-2, with D uncertain. The V and J ends lost 4 bases and 4 bases respectively, with 16 bases between them. This CDR3 region has 14 residues. Looked up from germline, CDR1 is GTSNPN and CDR2 is SVGIG (reference sequence). CDR3 bases: TGTGCCTGGACTTTCGGTTCAGGCAGCTATGGCTACACCTTC. Its translation is CAWTFGSGSYGYTF.

The V and J genes are TRBV7-8 and TRBJ1-1; D is unclear. V gave up 0 bases and J gave up 1 base, with 12 bases separating them. Germline V CDR1 and CDR2: SGHVS, FQNEAQ. CDR3 length: 16 amino acids. The CDR3, as DNA: TGTGCCAGCAGCTTAGCCCTCGGGTTGGGGAACACTGAAGCTTTCTTT. Protein sequence: CASSLALGLGNTEAFF.

The chain couples TRBV11-2 to TRBJ2-3, with 13 bases that match TRBD2. The germline V gene encodes CDR1 SGHAT and CDR2 FQNNGV. Trimming at V came to 3 bases and at J to 4 bases, leaving 4 bases not matched to a gene. This CDR3 spans 16 amino acids. DNA of the CDR3: TGTGCCAGCAGCTTGGGACTAGCGGGATTCTCAGATACGCAGTATTTT. Translation: CASSLGLAGFSDTQYF.

The chain joins TRBV5-6 to TRBJ2-1, with 10 nucleotides matching TRBD2. This CDR3 region has 15 residues. V lost 5 bases, J lost 5 bases, and 7 bases stayed unmatched. CDR1 SGHDT and CDR2 YYEEEE come from the germline V gene. Here the CDR3 reads CASSSLAGGNNEQFF. The CDR3 DNA reads as TGTGCCAGCAGTTCATTAGCGGGGGGAAACAATGAGCAGTTCTTC.

Concerning this clone: Other DNA sequences within the sample encode an identical CDR3. This chain uses TRBV18 with TRBJ1-1; D is unresolved. CDR3 size: 12 residues. V was shortened by 3 bases and J by 3 bases, with 5 bases between the two germline ends. The V gene's germline CDR1 is KGHSH and CDR2 LQKENI. CDR3 DNA: TGTGCCAGCTCACCTCGGGACACTGAAGCTTTCTTT. As protein: CASSPRDTEAFF.